This record concerns one T cell receptor (beta chain) sequence. Its matching antigen is unknown. This sample stems from a study of T-cell reconstitution after alpha-beta-depleted transplantation in children. Study-level points and caveats: A year had passed since transplant, and T-cell counts and diversity by then came mostly from newly produced T cells. Several hundred graft clones that had expanded were reportedly the source of alpha-beta T cells about two months after transplant.

It was with unique molecular identifiers that the TCRbeta library was prepared. TCRdb reprocessed the PCR reads via MiXCR and lists one record per CDR3 protein. The sample lists fewer than 700,000 distinct CDR3 sequences; about 23% were seen once. The sequence came from a boy under two years old who had a stem cell transplant for acute myeloid leukemia, so the T cells may come from the graft donor. Sequenced here: PBMCs, mostly from graft donor cells, sampled 360 days after TCRalphabeta/CD19-depleted stem cell transplant.

The CDR3 sequence is CASSLSRGGVQYF. The DNA of the CDR3 is TGTGCCAGCAGTTTATCCCGCGGGGGGGTTCAGTACTTC. The chain uses TRBV27 and TRBJ2-4; TRBD2 agrees at 9 bases. The CDR3 has 13 amino acids. V gave up 0 bases and J gave up 11 bases; unmatched junction bases: 2. Germline V CDR1 and CDR2: MNHEY, SMNVEV (reference sequence).